Below, 32 T cell receptor beta chains from the same sample are listed, as sequenced in a study of blood T cell repertoires in COVID-19. The method was immunoSEQ multiplex PCR; TCRdb's version includes in-frame clones alone and lacks a portion of them. The table records 110,000 or so clones, 80% to 90% of them present only once. Sequenced sample: peripheral blood. These receptors all stem from a man aged 40-50 years with acute or convalescent COVID-19.

The chain employs TRBV19 and TRBJ2-7, with TRBD1 as a possible D gene (6 bases). Germline lookup yields CDR1 LNHDA and CDR2 SQIVND (reference sequence). The V and J ends lost 4 bases and 4 bases respectively, with 14 bases between them. The CDR3 loop spans 14 amino acids. The DNA for the CDR3 is TGTGCCAGTAGTACCCGATCGGACAGTTACGAGCAGTACTTC. The encoded protein is CASSTRSDSYEQYF.

The CDR3 DNA reads TGTGCCAGCAGACCGGACAGGGATGATAACTATGGCTACACCTTC. This translates into CASRPDRDDNYGYTF. The chain has TRBV2 and TRBJ1-2; 8 bases fit TRBD1. The V segment lost 6 bases and the J segment 1 base; nucleotides outside the gene matches: 7. CDR1 and CDR2 from the germline V gene are SNHLY and FYNNEI. The CDR3 spans 15 residues.

This chain uses TRBV18 with TRBJ1-1; no clear D gene. The CDR3 has 14 residues. Deletions cut 1 base from V and 2 bases from J, with 8 bases between. Looked up from germline, CDR1 is KGHSH and CDR2 is LQKENI. The CDR3 DNA sequence: TGTGCCAGCTCACCACGGCAGAAAAACACTGAAGCTTTCTTT. Translated: CASSPRQKNTEAFF. The variable domain in full, completed from reference TRBV18 and TRBJ1-1, reads NAGVMQNPRHLVRRRGQEARLRCSPMKGHSHVYWYRQLPEEGLKFMVYLQKENIIDESGMPKERFSAEFPKEGPSILRIQQVVRGDSAAYFCASSPRQKNTEAFFGQGTRLTVV.

This clone showed up just once. The chain employs TRBV4-1 and TRBJ1-1; 12 nucleotides line up with TRBD1. The V gene end was trimmed by 1 base and the J gene end by 4 bases; junction bases not matched to a gene: 7. Germline lookup yields CDR1 MGHRA and CDR2 YSYEKL. The CDR3 length is 17 residues. The DNA for the CDR3 is TGCGCCAGCAGCCAAGGGGGGACAGGGGGCTGGGTCACTGAAGCTTTCTTT. Translation gives CASSQGGTGGWVTEAFF.

The V and J genes are TRBV29-1 and TRBJ1-1; 12 nucleotides agree with TRBD1. The V gene's germline CDR1 is SQVTM and CDR2 ANQGSEA. The CDR3 consists of 13 residues. Trimming cost V 7 bases and J 8 bases; bases outside gene matches: 8. CDR3 loop: CSAVGTGGSEAFF. DNA of the CDR3: TGCAGCGCCGTAGGGACAGGGGGCTCCGAAGCTTTCTTT.

The rearrangement uses TRBV5-6 and TRBJ2-7; D not resolved. The CDR3 is 14 amino acids. Germline CDR1 reads SGHDT; CDR2 reads YYEEEE. The ends were cut back, 2 bases at V and 7 bases at J, with 16 bases in the middle. The CDR3 here is CASSFGSVVLEQYF. CDR3 nucleotides: TGTGCCAGCAGCTTCGGTTCGGTCGTGTTGGAGCAGTACTTC.

The J gene is TRBJ1-6, the V gene TRBV7-9; D is possibly TRBD1 (5 bases). Germline CDR1 is SEHNR and CDR2 is FQNEAQ (reference sequence). The germline V and J ends were trimmed by 2 bases and 7 bases, with 9 bases remaining between them. The CDR3 is 14 amino acids. DNA of the CDR3: TGTGCCAGCAGCTTATCAGGGTTAAATTCACCCCTCCACTTT. It encodes CASSLSGLNSPLHF.

V and J are TRBV29-1 and TRBJ2-7; weak D call: TRBD1 (6 bases). CDR3 length equals 13 residues. With 6 bases removed from V and 2 bases from J, the gap between germline ends came to 14 bases. Germline CDR1 reads SQVTM; CDR2 reads ANQGSEA. In DNA, the CDR3 is TGCAGCGTAGGCCGGACAGAACCCTACGAGCAGTACTTC. As protein: CSVGRTEPYEQYF.

This chain joins TRBV4-1 and TRBJ2-7; 7 nucleotides agree with TRBD1. Germline values: CDR1 MGHRA, CDR2 YSYEKL. The junction had 9 bases not matched to a gene; V was cut back by 1 base and J by 3 bases. The CDR3 consists of 16 residues. CDR3: CASSQGYWGQRYEQYF. The CDR3 region has the DNA TGCGCCAGCAGCCAAGGATATTGGGGACAGCGCTACGAGCAGTACTTC.

The chain joins TRBV2 to TRBJ1-5; 7 positions agree with TRBD1. After removal of 7 bases from V and 4 bases from J, the junction contained 7 bases not matched to a gene. Germline loops: CDR1 SNHLY, CDR2 FYNNEI. The length of the CDR3 is 14 residues. CDR3 coding DNA: TGTGCCAGCACGGAGGGACAGCCTAATCAGCCCCAGCATTTT. Its translation is CASTEGQPNQPQHF.

The chain combines TRBV4-1 with TRBJ1-1; 7 bases line up with TRBD1. The CDR3 sequence is 16 residues long. The V and J ends lost 0 bases and 10 bases, in that order; junction bases with no gene match: 14. Germline values: CDR1 MGHRA, CDR2 YSYEKL. Here the CDR3 reads CASSQDGWAGGLGAFF. As DNA, the CDR3 is TGCGCCAGCAGCCAAGATGGCTGGGCAGGGGGACTTGGAGCTTTCTTT.

This chain links TRBV10-2 with TRBJ1-5, with D perhaps matching TRBD1 (6 bases). The CDR3 totals 14 residues. From germline, CDR1 is WSHSY and CDR2 SAAADI. V lost 5 bases to trimming and J lost 6 bases, with 14 bases between them. CDR3 amino acids: CASSTGSLGQPQHF. Written as DNA, the CDR3 is TGCGCCAGCAGTACAGGGTCCCTTGGTCAGCCCCAGCATTTT.

This clone was seen more than once but under ten times. This rearrangement joins TRBV15 to TRBJ1-5; maybe TRBD1 (6 bases). CDR3 size: 16 residues. CDR1 LNHNV and CDR2 YYDKDF come from the germline V gene (reference sequence). The ends were cut back, 4 bases at V and 1 base at J, with 14 bases in the middle. The CDR3 region has the DNA TGTGCCACCAGCACTTGGACAGTGCTCAGCAATCAGCCCCAGCATTTT. This sequence encodes CATSTWTVLSNQPQHF.

The chain recombines TRBV19 with TRBJ1-6, with D unclear. Trimming took 3 bases from V and 12 from J, leaving 12 bases between them. The V gene's germline CDR1 is LNHDA and CDR2 SQIVND (reference sequence). This CDR3 is 13 amino acids long. CDR3 sequence reads: CASSIGEQKPLHF. The CDR3 DNA sequence: TGTGCCAGTAGTATCGGCGAACAGAAACCCCTCCACTTT.

This clone was detected once. The V gene is TRBV5-6, the J gene TRBJ1-1; TRBD1 is a possible D gene (5 bases). The ends were cut back, 0 bases at V and 8 bases at J, with 14 bases in the middle. The germline V gene has CDR1 SGHDT and CDR2 YYEEEE. The CDR3 spans 14 residues. DNA of the CDR3: TGTGCCAGCAGCTTGGGTCCAACAGGCTTGGAAGCTTTCTTT. Residues: CASSLGPTGLEAFF.

The V gene is TRBV25-1, the J gene TRBJ2-5; possible D gene TRBD1, 6 bases. V gave up 5 bases and J gave up 4 bases, with 11 bases separating them. The germline gives CDR1 MGHDK, CDR2 SYGVNS. The CDR3 has 13 amino acids. CDR3 in amino acids: CASSRQGSETQYF. The CDR3 DNA follows: TGTGCCAGCAGTCGTCAGGGGTCAGAGACCCAGTACTTC.

The V call is TRBV7-3, the J call TRBJ2-3; TRBD2 might be the D (5 bases). The germline gives CDR1 SGHTA, CDR2 FQGTGA. Trimming stripped 4 bases from V and 0 bases from J, with 11 bases between. The CDR3 loop spans 15 amino acids. CDR3 in amino acids: CASSSGVQSTDTQYF. The DNA of the CDR3 is TGTGCCAGCAGCTCCGGGGTACAAAGCACAGATACGCAGTATTTT.

This chain connects TRBV5-5 to TRBJ1-4, with a tentative D call TRBD1 (5 bases). The CDR3 has 15 residues. V was clipped by 2 bases and J by 4 bases, with 12 bases between them. The germline CDR1 and CDR2 sequences are SGHKS and YYEKEE (reference sequence). CDR3 protein: CASSFRQTINEKLFF. CDR3 sequence (DNA): TGTGCCAGCAGCTTCCGACAGACCATTAATGAAAAACTGTTTTTT.

The J gene is TRBJ2-3, the V gene TRBV4-1; a possible D gene is TRBD1 (6 bases). V was cut by 2 bases and J by 5 bases, with 17 bases left in between. CDR1 and CDR2 (germline): MGHRA, YSYEKL. The CDR3 extends over 16 amino acids. For the CDR3, the DNA is TGCGCCAGCAGCCAACCGGCCCGGGACAAAAAAGATACGCAGTATTTT. The encoded protein is CASSQPARDKKDTQYF.

V gene TRBV29-1 combines with J gene TRBJ2-2; TRBD2 is a possible D gene (7 bases). Trimming stripped 7 bases from V and 1 base from J, with 13 bases between. This CDR3 is built from 14 residues. The V gene's germline CDR1 is SQVTM and CDR2 ANQGSEA. DNA of the CDR3: TGCAGCGCGGAGGGGGGGTTGAACACCGGGGAGCTGTTTTTT. Translation gives CSAEGGLNTGELFF.

The rearrangement uses TRBV14 and TRBJ2-7, with 7 bases that match TRBD2. Germline CDR1 is SGHDN and CDR2 is FVKESK. V was clipped by 2 bases and J by 1 base; unmatched bases: 8. This CDR3 is 16 amino acids long. Written as DNA, the CDR3 is TGTGCCAGCAGCCAATTCGTCAGCGGGGCTTCCTACGAGCAGTACTTC. Translating it yields CASSQFVSGASYEQYF.

The genes are TRBV27 and TRBJ2-3; 9 positions agree with TRBD2. Looked up from germline, CDR1 is MNHEY and CDR2 is SMNVEV (reference sequence). The CDR3 has 16 amino acids. With V trimmed by 5 bases and J by 2 bases, 8 bases remained unmatched. The CDR3 DNA reads TGTGCCAGCAGTCCCTTAGCGGGGGCCGCCACAGATACGCAGTATTTT. This translates into CASSPLAGAATDTQYF.

The gene calls are TRBV4-2 and TRBJ2-2; no clear D. Germline V gene lookup returns CDR1 LGHNA and CDR2 YNFKEQ. The length of the CDR3 is 14 residues. V dropped 8 bases and J dropped 2 bases, with 12 bases sitting between them. Written as DNA, the CDR3 is TGTGCCAGCTCCCGGGCCGAAAACACCGGGGAGCTGTTTTTT. Its protein is CASSRAENTGELFF.

The chain uses TRBV2 and TRBJ2-3; D might be TRBD1 (5 bases). This CDR3 region has 15 residues. CDR1 is SNHLY and CDR2 is FYNNEI in the germline V gene. The V end was cut by 8 bases, the J end by 0 bases, with 15 bases between. The CDR3 sequence is CASDEGEASTDTQYF. The CDR3 bases are TGTGCCAGCGACGAAGGGGAAGCTAGCACAGATACGCAGTATTTT. The variable domain in full, with the rest retrieved from reference TRBV2 and TRBJ2-3, is EPEVTQTPSHQVTQMGQEVILRCVPISNHLYFYWYRQILGQKVEFLVSFYNNEISEKSEIFDDQFSVERPDGSNFTLKIRSTKLEDSAMYFCASDEGEASTDTQYFGPGTRLTVL.

V and J are TRBV6-6 and TRBJ1-5, with 8 bases that match TRBD1. Per the germline V gene, CDR1 is MNHNY and CDR2 is SVGAGI (reference sequence). The J segment lost 5 bases and the V segment lost 5 bases, leaving 8 bases of the junction unmatched. CDR3 length: 15 residues. The CDR3 DNA sequence: TGTGCCAGCAGTGAGGGACAGGCTCGTGATCAGCCCCAGCATTTT. Translating gives CASSEGQARDQPQHF.

The genes are TRBV15 and TRBJ2-7; a weak D match, TRBD1 (5 bases). V lost 5 bases, J lost 3 bases, and 11 bases lay in between. The CDR3 extends over 13 amino acids. Germline-derived CDR1 and CDR2 are LNHNV and YYDKDF (reference sequence). CDR3 protein: CATSLLTGYEQYF. As DNA, the CDR3 is TGTGCCACCAGCTTGTTAACAGGCTACGAGCAGTACTTC.

This chain connects TRBV19 to TRBJ1-2, with D possibly TRBD1 on 5 matching bases. V was trimmed by 5 bases and J by 9 bases, leaving 16 bases between them. The V gene's germline CDR1 is LNHDA and CDR2 SQIVND (reference sequence). This CDR3 is 13 amino acids long. This CDR3 is CASSWSGGGSYTF. The CDR3 nucleotides are TGTGCCAGTAGTTGGTCGGGGGGAGGGAGCTACACCTTC.

This clone has a handful of counts. The chain recombines TRBV30 with TRBJ2-7; D ambiguous. Between the trimmed V and J ends, which lost 0 bases and 0 bases, there was a span of 3 bases. CDR3 length: 12 residues. The germline gives CDR1 GTSNPN, CDR2 SVGIG (reference sequence). This CDR3 is CAWSVHSYEQYF. The CDR3 bases are TGTGCCTGGAGTGTCCACTCCTACGAGCAGTACTTC.

The V call is TRBV5-5, the J call TRBJ1-6, with D possibly TRBD1 on 6 matching bases. V was shortened by 4 bases and J by 9 bases, with 17 bases between the two germline ends. The germline gives CDR1 SGHKS, CDR2 YYEKEE (reference sequence). The CDR3 has 15 amino acids. The chain's CDR3 is CASSLLTGTTSPLHF. The CDR3 DNA sequence: TGTGCCAGCAGCCTCCTGACCGGGACAACTTCACCCCTCCACTTT.

V is TRBV24-1 and J is TRBJ2-3, with a weak D call TRBD2 (6 bases). The V end was cut by 5 bases, the J end by 1 base, with 18 bases between. The CDR3 spans 17 residues. Germline CDR1 is KGHDR and CDR2 is SFDVKD. CDR3: CATSAPTGWGGTDTQYF. The CDR3 nucleotides read TGTGCCACCAGTGCCCCGACTGGTTGGGGGGGCACAGATACGCAGTATTTT.

The table lists this clone with a count of one. V and J are TRBV9 and TRBJ2-3; TRBD2 matches 9 bases. The germline gives CDR1 SGDLS, CDR2 YYNGEE. Germline trimming cut 0 bases from V and 3 bases from J; bases unmatched to any gene: 5. This CDR3 is built from 16 residues. CDR3 coding DNA: TGTGCCAGCAGCGTAGGTAGTCTAGCGGGGACAGATACGCAGTATTTT. It translates to CASSVGSLAGTDTQYF.

The chain is built from TRBV6-2 or TRBV6-3 and TRBJ1-1; D is unresolved. CDR1 is MNHEY and CDR2 is SVGEGT in the germline V gene. The V and J ends lost 2 bases and 4 bases respectively, with 14 bases between them. This CDR3 spans 15 amino acids. CDR3 nucleotide sequence: TGTGCCAGCAGTTACCCAAAGCCACGGGGCACTGAAGCTTTCTTT. Protein product: CASSYPKPRGTEAFF.